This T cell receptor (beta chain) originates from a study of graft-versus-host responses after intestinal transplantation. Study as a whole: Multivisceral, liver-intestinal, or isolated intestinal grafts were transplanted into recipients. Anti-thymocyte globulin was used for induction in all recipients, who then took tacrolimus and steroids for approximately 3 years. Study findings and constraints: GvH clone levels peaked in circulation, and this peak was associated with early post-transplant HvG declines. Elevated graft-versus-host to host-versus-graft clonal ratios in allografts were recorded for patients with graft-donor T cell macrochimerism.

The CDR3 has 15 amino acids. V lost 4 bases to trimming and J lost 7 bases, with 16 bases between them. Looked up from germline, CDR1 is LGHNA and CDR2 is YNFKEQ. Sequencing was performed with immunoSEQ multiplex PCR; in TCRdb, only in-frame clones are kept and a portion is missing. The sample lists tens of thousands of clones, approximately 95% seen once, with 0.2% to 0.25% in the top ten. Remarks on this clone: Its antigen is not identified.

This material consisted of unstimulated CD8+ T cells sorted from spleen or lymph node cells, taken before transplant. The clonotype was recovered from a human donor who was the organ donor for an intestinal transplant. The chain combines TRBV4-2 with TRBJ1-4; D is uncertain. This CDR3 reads CASSPAGSVGEKLFF. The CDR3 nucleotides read TGTGCCAGCAGCCCGGCTGGGTCAGTGGGTGAAAAACTGTTTTTT.